This TCR beta chain originates from a study of T cell repertoires and HLA-DP antigens. Negative selection yielded untouched CD4+ T cells of average roughly 98% purity. Untouched CD4+ T cells were bead-isolated at about 97.7% purity. Pre-culture CD4+ samples were sequenced deeply, targeting roughly 200,000 T cell genomes. Profiling relied on immunoSEQ multiplex PCR, and the TCRdb table lists in-frame clones only, not all of them. The data show around 70,000 clones, over 75% seen once. On this clone itself: As yet, its antigen is unknown.

V trimming: 4 bases; J trimming: 8 bases; junction bases outside the gene matches: 9. From germline, CDR1 is MGHRA and CDR2 YSYEKL. The CDR3 loop spans 15 amino acids. Sequenced sample: CD4+ T cells from PBMCs. This rearrangement joins TRBV4-1 to TRBJ2-1; 9 nucleotides agree with TRBD1. The receptor comes from a man between 60 and 70 years old in good health and CMV-seronegative. CDR3 loop: CASSPEEQGADEQFF. The CDR3, as DNA: TGCGCCAGCAGCCCGGAGGAACAGGGGGCGGATGAGCAGTTCTTC.